The 3 T cell receptor beta chains below come from one sample, sequenced in a study of OX40 agonist ivuxolimab in advanced cancers. Receptor libraries were prepared by the immunoSEQ multiplex PCR assay. TCRdb stores this immuneACCESS table with in-frame sequences only. Part of the clones is absent; in the studies checked, under half of the shortfall reflects unresolved V genes, and no reason is known for the rest. In this sample the table shows fewer than 35,000 clones, approximately 89% of which occur a single time. The ten most abundant clones make up roughly 0.92% of the sample. The source material was CD4+ or CD8+ T cells sorted from blood, sampled in a trial of the OX40 agonist ivuxolimab. The receptors shown here come from an adult with an advanced solid tumor such as melanoma, head and neck, liver or kidney cancer.

The chain employs TRBV5-1 and TRBJ2-2; 8 bases are a match to TRBD2. Germline loops: CDR1 SGHRS, CDR2 YFSETQ. The CDR3 contains 15 residues. After removal of 4 bases from V and 0 bases from J, the junction contained 2 bases not matched to a gene. The CDR3 spells CASSISGTNTGELFF. The CDR3 DNA reads TGCGCCAGCAGCATTAGCGGGACGAACACCGGGGAGCTGTTTTTT.

The chain couples TRBV7-9 to TRBJ2-7; D might be TRBD2 (5 bases). There are 15 residues in the CDR3. V was shortened by 0 bases and J by 5 bases, with 14 bases between the two germline ends. Looked up from germline, CDR1 is SEHNR and CDR2 is FQNEAQ (reference sequence). The CDR3 reads CASSLANMRVDEQYF. CDR3 DNA sequence: TGTGCCAGCAGCTTAGCCAATATGCGGGTGGACGAGCAGTACTTC.

V is TRBV18 and J is TRBJ1-2; 8 nucleotides agree with TRBD1. This CDR3 comprises 13 residues. CDR1 is KGHSH and CDR2 is LQKENI in the germline V gene. Trimming at V came to 6 bases and at J to 7 bases, leaving 7 bases not matched to a gene. In nucleotides, the CDR3 is TGTGCCAGCTCGCCGCAACAGGGGGGTGGCTACACCTTC. This translates into CASSPQQGGGYTF.